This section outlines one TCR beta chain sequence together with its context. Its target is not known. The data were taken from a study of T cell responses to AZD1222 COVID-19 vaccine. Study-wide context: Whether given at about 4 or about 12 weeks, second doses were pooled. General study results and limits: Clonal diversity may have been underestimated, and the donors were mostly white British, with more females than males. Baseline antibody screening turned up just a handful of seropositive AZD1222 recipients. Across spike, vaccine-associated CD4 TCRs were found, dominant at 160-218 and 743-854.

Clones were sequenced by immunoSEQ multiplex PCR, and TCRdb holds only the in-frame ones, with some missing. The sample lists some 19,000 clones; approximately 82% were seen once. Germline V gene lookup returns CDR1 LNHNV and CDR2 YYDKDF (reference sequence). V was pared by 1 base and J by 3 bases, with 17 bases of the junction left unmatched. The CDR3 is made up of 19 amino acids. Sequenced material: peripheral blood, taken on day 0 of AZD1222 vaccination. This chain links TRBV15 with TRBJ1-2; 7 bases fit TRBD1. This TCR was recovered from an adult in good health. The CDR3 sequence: CATSRVTLTFYRGDYGYTF. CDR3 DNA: TGTGCCACCAGCAGAGTTACCCTGACCTTTTACAGGGGAGACTATGGCTACACCTTC. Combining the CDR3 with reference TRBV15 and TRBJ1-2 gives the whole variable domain DAMVIQNPRYQVTQFGKPVTLSCSQTLNHNVMYWYQQKSSQAPKLLFHYYDKDFNNEADTPDNFQSRRPNTSFCFLDIRSPGLGDTAMYLCATSRVTLTFYRGDYGYTFGSGTRLTVV.